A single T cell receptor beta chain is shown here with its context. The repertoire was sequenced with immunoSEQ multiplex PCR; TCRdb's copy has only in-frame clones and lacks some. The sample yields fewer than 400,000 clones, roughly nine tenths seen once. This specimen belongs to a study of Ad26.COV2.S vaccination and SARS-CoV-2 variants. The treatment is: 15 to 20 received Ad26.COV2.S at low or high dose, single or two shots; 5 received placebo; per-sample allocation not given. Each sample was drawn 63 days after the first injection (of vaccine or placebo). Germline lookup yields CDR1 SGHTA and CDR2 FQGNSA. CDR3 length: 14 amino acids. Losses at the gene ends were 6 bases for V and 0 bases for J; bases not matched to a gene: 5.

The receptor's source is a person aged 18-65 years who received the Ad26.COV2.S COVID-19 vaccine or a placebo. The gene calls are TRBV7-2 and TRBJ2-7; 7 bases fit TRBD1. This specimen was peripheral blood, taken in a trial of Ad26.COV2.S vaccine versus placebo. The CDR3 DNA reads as TGTGCCAGCAGGTCGGGACAGAGCTCCTACGAGCAGTACTTC. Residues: CASRSGQSSYEQYF.